This TCR beta chain was sequenced in a study of Ad26.COV2.S vaccination and SARS-CoV-2 variants. For the study at large: Participant was drawn from the COV1001 Ad26.COV2.S trial arm. General observations from the study: Substantial post-vaccination breadth of spike-specific CD8+ and CD4+ T cell responses was reported.

The assay was immunoSEQ multiplex PCR, and TCRdb's table has in-frame clones only and misses some. The sample carries over 350,000 clones, less than 90% recorded once. On this clone itself: Its antigen remains unknown.

The V gene lost 0 bases and the J gene lost 8 bases, with 5 bases spanning the gap. The length of the CDR3 is 13 residues. CDR1 is SGHNT, CDR2 YENEEA, per germline. Treatment given: around 19 received Ad26.COV2.S at low or high dose, single or two shots; several received placebo; per-sample allocation not given. Sample collection was performed on day 63 after the first vaccine or placebo injection. Whoever gave the sample was an adult aged 18-55 years in Boston. This sequence joins TRBV11-3 and TRBJ1-6, with D uncertain. This sample comprised peripheral blood, obtained in a trial of Ad26.COV2.S vaccine versus placebo. The clonotype was recovered from a person aged 18 to 65 who received the Ad26.COV2.S COVID-19 vaccine or a placebo. CDR3 in amino acids: CASSLDSHSPLHF. The CDR3 coding sequence is TGTGCCAGCAGCTTAGACAGTCATTCACCCCTCCACTTT.